This is a list of T cell receptor beta chains from one sample in a study of graft-versus-host responses after intestinal transplantation. Antigen specificity for these receptors is unknown. Clones were sequenced by immunoSEQ multiplex PCR, and TCRdb holds only the in-frame ones, with some missing. The repertoire holds about 130,000 clones, about 93% seen once, with about 0.19% in the top ten. The specimen comprised unstimulated CD4+ T cells sorted from spleen or lymph node cells, sampled before intestinal transplant. These TCRs come from a human donor who received an intestinal transplant. CDR3s include the opening cysteine and the closing phenylalanine or tryptophan. A D gene is named only where the DNA matches it firmly. The listing skips clone size in some rows; elsewhere it reads once, few, many or a size class.

j_call: TRBJ2-1
clone_size: -
d_call: TRBD2
v_call: TRBV4-2
cdr3_aa: CASSQGRAGTTNEQFF
cdr3_nt: TGTGCCAGCAGCCAAGGGAGAGCCGGGACTACCAATGAGCAGTTCTTC

j_call: TRBJ1-4
clone_size: few
d_call: -
v_call: TRBV5-4
cdr3_aa: CASSRTGSGNEKLFF
cdr3_nt: TGTGCCAGCAGCCGCACAGGGTCAGGTAATGAAAAACTGTTTTTT

j_call: TRBJ1-2
clone_size: once
d_call: -
v_call: TRBV20-1
cdr3_aa: CSAPQGGYTF
cdr3_nt: TGCAGTGCCCCCCAAGGTGGCTACACCTTC

j_call: TRBJ1-1
clone_size: -
d_call: -
v_call: TRBV2
cdr3_aa: CASNRDKNTEAFF
cdr3_nt: TGTGCCAGCAATCGGGACAAGAACACTGAAGCTTTCTTT

j_call: TRBJ2-7
clone_size: -
d_call: -
v_call: TRBV7-3
cdr3_aa: CASSFGLGYEQYF
cdr3_nt: TGTGCCAGCAGCTTTGGTCTTGGATACGAGCAGTACTTC

j_call: TRBJ2-7
clone_size: once
d_call: -
v_call: TRBV7-2
cdr3_aa: CASSLVTSSYEQYF
cdr3_nt: TGTGCCAGCAGCTTAGTGACTAGCTCCTACGAGCAGTACTTC

j_call: TRBJ1-2
clone_size: -
d_call: TRBD1
v_call: TRBV5-4
cdr3_aa: CASSWGGQPSASSYGYTF
cdr3_nt: TGTGCCAGCAGCTGGGGGGGACAGCCAAGCGCCTCTAGCTATGGCTACACCTTC

j_call: TRBJ2-1
clone_size: once
d_call: TRBD2
v_call: TRBV6-1
cdr3_aa: CASSEMVAGGYEQFF
cdr3_nt: TGTGCCAGCAGTGAAATGGTAGCGGGAGGATATGAGCAGTTCTTC

j_call: TRBJ2-3
clone_size: -
d_call: TRBD2
v_call: TRBV4-1
cdr3_aa: CASSQGRSGRGVDTQYF
cdr3_nt: TGCGCCAGCAGCCAAGGAAGAAGCGGGCGGGGGGTAGATACGCAGTATTTT

j_call: TRBJ1-2
clone_size: -
d_call: TRBD1
v_call: TRBV27
cdr3_aa: CASSLNPGTVNYGYTF
cdr3_nt: TGTGCCAGCAGTCTGAATCCAGGGACAGTGAACTATGGCTACACCTTC

j_call: TRBJ2-2
clone_size: -
d_call: TRBD2
v_call: TRBV10-3
cdr3_aa: CAISVGLAVTGELFF
cdr3_nt: TGTGCCATCAGTGTCGGACTAGCGGTGACCGGGGAGCTGTTTTTT

j_call: TRBJ2-3
clone_size: -
d_call: -
v_call: TRBV11-2
cdr3_aa: CASSPTVDTQYF
cdr3_nt: TGTGCCAGCAGCCCCACGGTCGATACGCAGTATTTT

j_call: TRBJ2-7
clone_size: -
d_call: TRBD2
v_call: TRBV7-9
cdr3_aa: CASALGGKVYEQYF
cdr3_nt: TGTGCCAGCGCCCTGGGGGGGAAAGTCTACGAGCAGTACTTC

j_call: TRBJ2-2
clone_size: -
d_call: TRBD2
v_call: TRBV10-3
cdr3_aa: CAIGLEGAGELFF
cdr3_nt: TGTGCCATCGGACTAGAAGGTGCCGGGGAGCTGTTTTTT

j_call: TRBJ1-1
clone_size: once
d_call: -
v_call: TRBV27
cdr3_aa: CASSLGQGILAEAFF
cdr3_nt: TGTGCCAGCAGTTTAGGGCAGGGGATACTGGCTGAAGCTTTCTTT

j_call: TRBJ1-2
clone_size: -
d_call: TRBD1
v_call: TRBV9
cdr3_aa: CASSLLPTGGDGYTF
cdr3_nt: TGTGCCAGCAGCCTCCTTCCGACAGGGGGCGACGGCTACACCTTC

j_call: TRBJ2-1
clone_size: -
d_call: -
v_call: TRBV21-1
cdr3_aa: CASSIKGPGTPNYNEQFF
cdr3_nt: TGTGCCAGCAGCATAAAGGGTCCCGGGACCCCTAATTACAATGAGCAGTTCTTC

j_call: TRBJ1-3
clone_size: -
d_call: -
v_call: TRBV30
cdr3_aa: CAWSVTGGRNTIYF
cdr3_nt: TGTGCCTGGAGTGTAACGGGGGGGCGAAACACCATATATTTT

j_call: TRBJ1-2
clone_size: -
d_call: -
v_call: TRBV6-1
cdr3_aa: CASSEAGERGGLHGYTF
cdr3_nt: TGTGCCAGCAGTGAAGCAGGGGAACGGGGGGGGTTGCATGGCTACACCTTC

j_call: TRBJ2-1
clone_size: -
d_call: TRBD2
v_call: TRBV10-3
cdr3_aa: CAIRGLAGGHNEQFF
cdr3_nt: TGTGCCATCAGGGGACTAGCGGGAGGTCACAATGAGCAGTTCTTC

j_call: TRBJ1-2
clone_size: -
d_call: -
v_call: TRBV2
cdr3_aa: CASSESVSGYGYTF
cdr3_nt: TGTGCCAGCAGTGAATCCGTCAGCGGCTATGGCTACACCTTC

j_call: TRBJ2-3
clone_size: -
d_call: -
v_call: TRBV2
cdr3_aa: CASSLSGDTQYF
cdr3_nt: TGTGCCAGCAGTTTGTCAGGGGATACGCAGTATTTT

j_call: TRBJ2-7
clone_size: -
d_call: -
v_call: TRBV7-9
cdr3_aa: CASSVSGRISYEQYF
cdr3_nt: TGTGCCAGCAGCGTAAGCGGGCGGATCTCCTACGAGCAGTACTTC

j_call: TRBJ1-5
clone_size: once
d_call: -
v_call: TRBV6-1
cdr3_aa: CASSERSRVLNQPQHF
cdr3_nt: TGTGCCAGCAGTGAAAGAAGCAGGGTGTTGAATCAGCCCCAGCATTTT

j_call: TRBJ2-7
clone_size: -
d_call: -
v_call: TRBV30
cdr3_aa: CAWSVGGEQYF
cdr3_nt: TGTGCCTGGAGTGTAGGGGGCGAGCAGTACTTC

j_call: TRBJ2-7
clone_size: -
d_call: TRBD2
v_call: TRBV4-2
cdr3_aa: CASSQNALAGTPYEQYF
cdr3_nt: TGTGCCAGCAGCCAGAACGCCTTAGCGGGAACCCCCTACGAGCAGTACTTC

j_call: TRBJ2-2
clone_size: -
d_call: TRBD2
v_call: TRBV5-1
cdr3_aa: CASSPGQVSGRHANTGELFF
cdr3_nt: TGCGCCAGCAGCCCCGGACAGGTTAGCGGGAGGCACGCGAACACCGGGGAGCTGTTTTTT

j_call: TRBJ2-1
clone_size: -
d_call: TRBD2
v_call: TRBV12-5
cdr3_aa: CASGSGLAGYNEQFF
cdr3_nt: TGTGCTAGTGGATCGGGACTAGCGGGTTACAATGAGCAGTTCTTC

j_call: TRBJ1-2
clone_size: -
d_call: -
v_call: TRBV30
cdr3_aa: CAWGALGYTF
cdr3_nt: TGTGCCTGGGGGGCGCTTGGCTACACCTTC

j_call: TRBJ1-4
clone_size: once
d_call: -
v_call: TRBV10-3
cdr3_aa: CAIKGRDEKLFF
cdr3_nt: TGTGCCATCAAAGGGAGGGATGAAAAACTGTTTTTT

j_call: TRBJ2-1
clone_size: once
d_call: -
v_call: TRBV9
cdr3_aa: CASSVGVLAAGIYNEQFF
cdr3_nt: TGTGCCAGCAGCGTAGGGGTCTTAGCGGCTGGGATCTACAATGAGCAGTTCTTC

j_call: TRBJ1-2
clone_size: -
d_call: -
v_call: TRBV19
cdr3_aa: CASSATGIRNYGYTF
cdr3_nt: TGTGCCAGTAGTGCCACAGGGATTAGGAACTATGGCTACACCTTC

j_call: TRBJ2-2
clone_size: -
d_call: -
v_call: TRBV7-8
cdr3_aa: CASSLAGKGDTGELFF
cdr3_nt: TGTGCCAGCAGCTTAGCGGGGAAGGGGGACACCGGGGAGCTGTTTTTT

j_call: TRBJ1-2
clone_size: -
d_call: TRBD1
v_call: TRBV5-6
cdr3_aa: CASSLSGTGGKGYTF
cdr3_nt: TGTGCCAGCAGCTTATCTGGGACAGGGGGGAAGGGCTACACCTTC

j_call: TRBJ2-1
clone_size: -
d_call: TRBD2
v_call: TRBV10-2
cdr3_aa: CASRRTSGRDNEQFF
cdr3_nt: TGCGCCAGCAGGAGGACTAGCGGGAGAGACAATGAGCAGTTCTTC

j_call: TRBJ1-1
clone_size: -
d_call: -
v_call: TRBV9
cdr3_aa: CASSDAQANTEAFF
cdr3_nt: TGTGCCAGCAGCGACGCCCAGGCGAACACTGAAGCTTTCTTT

j_call: TRBJ1-2
clone_size: -
d_call: -
v_call: TRBV4-3
cdr3_aa: CASSLGVVEANYGYTF
cdr3_nt: TGCGCCAGCAGCCTGGGGGTGGTCGAAGCTAACTATGGCTACACCTTC

j_call: TRBJ2-1
clone_size: few
d_call: -
v_call: TRBV18
cdr3_aa: CASSPGALRYEQFF
cdr3_nt: TGTGCCAGCTCACCAGGCGCTTTAAGGTACGAGCAGTTCTTC

j_call: TRBJ2-3
clone_size: -
d_call: -
v_call: TRBV7-9
cdr3_aa: CASSLPRADTQYF
cdr3_nt: TGTGCCAGCAGCTTACCTCGGGCCGATACGCAGTATTTT

j_call: TRBJ2-2
clone_size: -
d_call: TRBD1
v_call: TRBV2
cdr3_aa: CASSGQGTGELFF
cdr3_nt: TGTGCCAGCAGTGGACAGGGCACCGGGGAGCTGTTTTTT

j_call: TRBJ1-1
clone_size: -
d_call: -
v_call: TRBV5-1
cdr3_aa: CASSLRGPGEGGNTEAFF
cdr3_nt: TGCGCCAGCAGCTTGAGGGGACCTGGGGAGGGAGGGAACACTGAAGCTTTCTTT

j_call: TRBJ2-2
clone_size: -
d_call: TRBD1
v_call: TRBV29-1
cdr3_aa: CSIEGEGQGITGELFF
cdr3_nt: TGCAGCATTGAGGGGGAGGGACAGGGCATTACCGGGGAGCTGTTTTTT

j_call: TRBJ2-7
clone_size: -
d_call: -
v_call: TRBV5-1
cdr3_aa: CASSHRSEQYF
cdr3_nt: TGCGCCAGCAGCCATCGTTCCGAGCAGTACTTC

j_call: TRBJ2-5
clone_size: -
d_call: -
v_call: TRBV5-1
cdr3_aa: CASSLVQGGETQYF
cdr3_nt: TGCGCCAGCAGCTTGGTTCAGGGAGGAGAGACCCAGTACTTC

j_call: TRBJ2-3
clone_size: -
d_call: -
v_call: TRBV4-1
cdr3_aa: CASSQGPVGTDTQYF
cdr3_nt: TGCGCCAGCAGCCAAGGGCCGGTAGGCACAGATACGCAGTATTTT

j_call: TRBJ2-1
clone_size: -
d_call: TRBD2
v_call: TRBV7-9
cdr3_aa: CASSREGQGIYNEQFF
cdr3_nt: TGTGCCAGCAGCCGGGAGGGGCAGGGGATCTACAATGAGCAGTTCTTC

j_call: TRBJ1-3
clone_size: few
d_call: -
v_call: TRBV19
cdr3_aa: CASSTHQNTIYF
cdr3_nt: TGTGCCAGTAGTACCCACCAAAACACCATATATTTT

j_call: TRBJ2-5
clone_size: -
d_call: TRBD2
v_call: TRBV9
cdr3_aa: CASSVEAGAQETQYF
cdr3_nt: TGTGCCAGCAGCGTAGAAGCGGGAGCACAAGAGACCCAGTACTTC

j_call: TRBJ2-1
clone_size: -
d_call: -
v_call: TRBV5-1
cdr3_aa: CASSLATSAYNEQFF
cdr3_nt: TGCGCCAGCAGCTTGGCAACCTCCGCATACAATGAGCAGTTCTTC

j_call: TRBJ1-3
clone_size: -
d_call: -
v_call: TRBV19
cdr3_aa: CASWRDGSGNTIYF
cdr3_nt: TGTGCCTCTTGGCGGGACGGCTCTGGAAACACCATATATTTT

j_call: TRBJ1-2
clone_size: -
d_call: -
v_call: TRBV4-1
cdr3_aa: CASSQDPAIRYGYTF
cdr3_nt: TGCGCCAGCAGCCAAGATCCGGCTATTCGATATGGCTACACCTTC

j_call: TRBJ1-2
clone_size: few
d_call: -
v_call: TRBV6-1
cdr3_aa: CASNPSYGYTF
cdr3_nt: TGTGCCAGCAACCCTTCCTATGGCTACACCTTC

j_call: TRBJ1-2
clone_size: -
d_call: -
v_call: TRBV28
cdr3_aa: CASSLTGEANYGYTF
cdr3_nt: TGTGCCAGCAGTTTAACGGGGGAAGCTAACTATGGCTACACCTTC

j_call: TRBJ1-5
clone_size: -
d_call: -
v_call: TRBV5-6
cdr3_aa: CASSLSPSNQPQHF
cdr3_nt: TGTGCCAGCAGCTTGAGTCCTAGCAATCAGCCCCAGCATTTT

j_call: TRBJ2-2
clone_size: -
d_call: -
v_call: TRBV5-6
cdr3_aa: CASSFFGTGTGELFF
cdr3_nt: TGTGCCAGCAGCTTTTTCGGGACGGGCACCGGGGAGCTGTTTTTT

j_call: TRBJ2-7
clone_size: once
d_call: TRBD2
v_call: TRBV7-8
cdr3_aa: CASSRSSGRYEQYF
cdr3_nt: TGTGCCAGCAGCCGTTCTAGCGGGAGATACGAGCAGTACTTC

j_call: TRBJ1-5
clone_size: -
d_call: -
v_call: TRBV4-1
cdr3_aa: CASSQDQGRLGQPQHF
cdr3_nt: TGCGCCAGCAGCCAAGATCAGGGGCGGTTAGGGCAGCCCCAGCATTTT

j_call: TRBJ2-5
clone_size: -
d_call: -
v_call: TRBV6-5
cdr3_aa: CASKGPKTQYF
cdr3_nt: TGTGCCAGCAAGGGCCCGAAGACCCAGTACTTC

j_call: TRBJ2-1
clone_size: -
d_call: TRBD1
v_call: TRBV28
cdr3_aa: CASSLGQGRQFF
cdr3_nt: TGTGCCAGCAGCCTTGGACAGGGTCGTCAGTTCTTC